Listed below are T cell receptor beta chains from one sample, sequenced in a study of CD8+ T cells in alopecia areata. TCRdb's table, derived via immunoSEQ multiplex PCR, lists solely in-frame clones and lacks some. The repertoire has 190,000 or so clones, around 60% of them found once; the top ten carry roughly 13%. The sample here was CD8+ T cells sorted from blood, taken at week 24, from a patient treated with tofacitinib. Every receptor here comes from a human donor with alopecia areata. CDR3s include the opening cysteine and the closing phenylalanine or tryptophan. The order of the fields is V gene, clone size, D gene, J gene, CDR3 protein, CDR3 DNA. The D gene is left open where the match is weak. Not every row has a clone size; where given, it reads once, few, many or a size class.

>TRBV27|-|-|TRBJ2-5
CASSSLGTQYF
TGTGCCAGCAGTTCCCTAGGGACCCAGTACTTC
>TRBV13|-|-|TRBJ1-6
CASSTGWTANSPLHF
TGTGCCAGCAGCACCGGTTGGACGGCGAATTCACCCCTCCACTTT
>TRBV7-3|few|-|TRBJ2-1
CASSPSERVGGGEQFF
TGTGCCAGCAGCCCTAGTGAGAGGGTCGGGGGTGGAGAGCAGTTCTTC
>TRBV30|-|TRBD2|TRBJ2-5
CAWNLGEGETQYF
TGTGCCTGGAATCTAGGGGAGGGAGAGACCCAGTACTTC
>TRBV4-2|-|TRBD2|TRBJ2-2
CASSQTSGGAGELFF
TGTGCCAGCAGCCAAACTAGCGGGGGGGCCGGGGAGCTGTTTTTT
>TRBV28|few|-|TRBJ2-7
CASSSRDLGGYEQYF
TGTGCCAGCAGCAGCAGAGATCTCGGGGGCTACGAGCAGTACTTC
>TRBV6-5|-|-|TRBJ1-1
CASSPPAGLSTEAFF
TGTGCCAGCAGCCCCCCCGCGGGGCTGAGCACTGAAGCTTTCTTT
>TRBV6-5|few|TRBD2|TRBJ2-5
CASSPTSGGPTQYF
TGTGCCAGCAGCCCAACTAGCGGGGGGCCGACCCAGTACTTC
>TRBV2|many|-|TRBJ1-1
CASSSARGNTEAFF
TGTGCCAGCAGTTCCGCTAGGGGAAACACTGAAGCTTTCTTT
>TRBV11-2|few|-|TRBJ2-1
CASSVSYNEQFF
TGTGCCAGCAGCGTATCCTACAATGAGCAGTTCTTC
>TRBV4-1|-|TRBD2|TRBJ2-3
CASSPPSGVSTDTQYF
TGCGCCAGCAGCCCACCTAGCGGGGTCAGCACAGATACGCAGTATTTT
>TRBV30|-|-|TRBJ1-2
CAGRDFYGYTF
TGTGCCGGGCGGGACTTTTACGGCTACACCTTC
>TRBV2|-|-|TRBJ1-2
CASSEVGPGF
TGTGCCAGCAGTGAAGTGGGACCAGGCTTC
>TRBV7-9|-|-|TRBJ1-2
CASSSYRGYTF
TGTGCCAGCAGCTCCTATCGGGGCTACACCTTC
>TRBV2|-|TRBD1|TRBJ2-2
CATTDLDRPGNTGELFF
TGTGCCACCACAGATTTGGACAGGCCAGGGAACACCGGGGAGCTGTTTTTT
>TRBV5-6|-|-|TRBJ2-2
CASSLGQPTGELFF
TGTGCCAGCAGCTTAGGGCAGCCCACCGGGGAGCTGTTTTTT
>TRBV30|-|-|TRBJ1-2
CAWMPPRQMAIYGYTF
TGTGCCTGGATGCCTCCCCGCCAAATGGCGATCTATGGCTACACCTTC
>TRBV25-1|once|-|TRBJ1-6
CASSIDRTGDNSPLHF
TGTGCCAGCAGTATAGATCGAACTGGGGATAATTCACCCCTCCACTTT
>TRBV27|-|-|TRBJ1-5
CASSPRGQPQHF
TGTGCCAGCAGTCCCAGGGGTCAGCCCCAGCATTTT
>TRBV30|-|TRBD1|TRBJ1-2
CAWRLGSGGLSGYTF
TGTGCCTGGAGATTGGGGTCAGGGGGCCTAAGTGGCTACACCTTC
>TRBV5-6|once|TRBD1|TRBJ1-6
CASRQEGAGSPLHF
TGTGCCAGCAGACAAGAGGGGGCTGGGTCACCCCTCCACTTT
>TRBV20-1|-|-|TRBJ1-1
CSVQGNTEAFF
TGCAGTGTACAGGGTAACACTGAAGCTTTCTTT
>TRBV6-6|-|-|TRBJ2-7
CASSFKGVDEQYF
TGTGCCAGCAGTTTCAAGGGGGTGGACGAGCAGTACTTC
>TRBV2|-|-|TRBJ1-1
CASPKGQGRAFF
TGTGCCAGCCCTAAGGGTCAAGGGAGAGCTTTCTTT
>TRBV9|-|-|TRBJ1-2
CASSVGGGYTF
TGTGCCAGCAGCGTTGGGGGTGGCTACACCTTC
>TRBV2|-|-|TRBJ2-1
CASSDSTLNEQFF
TGTGCCAGCAGTGATTCGACCCTCAATGAGCAGTTCTTC
>TRBV6-5|-|TRBD1|TRBJ1-2
CASSVYRGSDGYTF
TGTGCCAGCAGTGTGTACAGGGGTAGCGATGGCTACACCTTC
>TRBV6-1|-|-|TRBJ1-6
CASRELEEDGDSPLHF
TGTGCCAGCAGGGAATTAGAGGAGGATGGGGATTCACCCCTCCACTTT
>TRBV13|-|-|TRBJ1-3
CASSHGALVGNTIYF
TGTGCCAGCAGCCACGGGGCCCTCGTTGGAAACACCATATATTTT
>TRBV9|-|TRBD1|TRBJ1-2
CASSGTGGADYGYTF
TGTGCCAGCAGCGGTACAGGGGGCGCGGACTATGGCTACACCTTC
>TRBV19|-|-|TRBJ1-3
CASSITFARSGNTIYF
TGTGCCAGTAGTATTACGTTCGCCCGCTCTGGAAACACCATATATTTT
>TRBV30|-|-|TRBJ1-2
CAWRSHRSGYTF
TGTGCCTGGCGGAGCCACAGGTCAGGCTACACCTTC
>TRBV5-1|-|-|TRBJ2-7
CASSYSAGYEQYF
TGCGCCAGCAGTTACAGCGCGGGGTACGAGCAGTACTTC
>TRBV2|-|TRBD1|TRBJ1-6
CASSDWDRDSPLHF
TGTGCCAGCAGTGACTGGGACAGAGATTCACCCCTCCACTTT
>TRBV9|-|TRBD1|TRBJ2-5
CASSGLGTGRTQYF
TGTGCCAGCAGCGGCCTGGGGACAGGGAGGACCCAGTACTTC
>TRBV27|-|TRBD1|TRBJ1-5
CASSPGQVDQPQHF
TGTGCCAGCAGTCCCGGACAGGTGGATCAGCCCCAGCATTTT